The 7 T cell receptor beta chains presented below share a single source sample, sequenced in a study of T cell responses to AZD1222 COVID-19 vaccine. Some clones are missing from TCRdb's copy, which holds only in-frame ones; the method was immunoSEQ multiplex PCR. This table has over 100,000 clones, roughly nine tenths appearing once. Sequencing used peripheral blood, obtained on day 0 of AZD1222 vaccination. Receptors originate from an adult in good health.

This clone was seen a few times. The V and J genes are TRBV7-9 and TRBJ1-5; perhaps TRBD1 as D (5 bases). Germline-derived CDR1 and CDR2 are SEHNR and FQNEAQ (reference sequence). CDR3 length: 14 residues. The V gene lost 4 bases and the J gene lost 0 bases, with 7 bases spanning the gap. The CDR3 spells CASSSGYSNQPQHF. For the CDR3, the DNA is TGTGCCAGCAGCTCAGGGTATAGCAATCAGCCCCAGCATTTT.

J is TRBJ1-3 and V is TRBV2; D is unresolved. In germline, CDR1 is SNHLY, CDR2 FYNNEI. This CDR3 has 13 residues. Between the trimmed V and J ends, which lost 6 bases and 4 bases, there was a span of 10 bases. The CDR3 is CASSENWGNTIYF. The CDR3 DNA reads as TGTGCCAGCAGCGAAAACTGGGGAAACACCATATATTTT.

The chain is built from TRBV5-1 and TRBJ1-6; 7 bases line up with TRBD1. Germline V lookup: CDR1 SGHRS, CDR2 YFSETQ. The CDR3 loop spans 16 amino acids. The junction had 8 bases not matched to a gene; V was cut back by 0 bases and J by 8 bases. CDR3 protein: CASSLDSPGGYSPLHF. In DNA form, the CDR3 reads TGCGCCAGCAGCTTGGATAGTCCAGGGGGTTATTCACCCCTCCACTTT.

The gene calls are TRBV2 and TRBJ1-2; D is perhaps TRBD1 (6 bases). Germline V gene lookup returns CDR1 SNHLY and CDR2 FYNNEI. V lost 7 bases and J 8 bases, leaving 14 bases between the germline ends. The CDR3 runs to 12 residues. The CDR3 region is CASTRGGVGYTF. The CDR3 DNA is TGTGCCAGCACCCGAGGGGGGGTCGGCTACACCTTC.

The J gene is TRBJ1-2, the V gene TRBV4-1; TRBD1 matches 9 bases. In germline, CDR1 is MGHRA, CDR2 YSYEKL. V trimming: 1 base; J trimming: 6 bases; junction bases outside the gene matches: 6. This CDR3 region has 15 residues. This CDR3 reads CASSQARRDRDGYTF. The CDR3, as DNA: TGCGCCAGCAGCCAAGCCCGCCGGGACAGGGATGGCTACACCTTC.

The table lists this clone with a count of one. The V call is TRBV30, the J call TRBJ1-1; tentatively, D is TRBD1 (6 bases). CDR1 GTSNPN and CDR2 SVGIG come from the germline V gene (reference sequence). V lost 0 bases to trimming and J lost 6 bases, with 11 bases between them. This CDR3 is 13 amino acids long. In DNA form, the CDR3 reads TGTGCCTGGAGTGTAACTGGGGGCTCTGAAGCTTTCTTT. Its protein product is CAWSVTGGSEAFF.

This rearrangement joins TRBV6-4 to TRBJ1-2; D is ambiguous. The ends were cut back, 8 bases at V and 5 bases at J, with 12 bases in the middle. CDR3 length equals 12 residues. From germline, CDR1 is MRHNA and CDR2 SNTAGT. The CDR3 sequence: CASGSRSYGYTF. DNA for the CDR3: TGTGCCAGCGGCTCTAGGTCTTATGGCTACACCTTC.